This T cell receptor (beta chain) was captured by sequencing in a study of tumor-infiltrating lymphocytes in localized non-small cell lung cancer. Method: immunoSEQ multiplex PCR; TCRdb's copy keeps in-frame clones and lacks some. The sample includes about 12,000 clones, more than 75% of them seen just once. The CDR3 sequence is 17 residues long. V lost 0 bases and J lost 6, with 17 bases in between. Germline V lookup: CDR1 LGHNA, CDR2 YNFKEQ. This chain uses TRBV4-2 with TRBJ2-2, with D possibly being TRBD1 (5 bases). The sample was lung tumor tissue. This TCR was recovered from a human donor with non-small cell lung cancer. The CDR3 protein is CASSQDLSAGYPGELFF. The CDR3 bases are TGTGCCAGCAGCCAAGATCTTTCGGCAGGGTATCCCGGGGAGCTGTTTTTT.